The 18 T cell receptor beta chains reported below all come from one sample, sequenced in a study of liver allograft versus peripheral blood T cells. Study in general: Within transplanted livers, the T cell receptor repertoires were examined and compared against the repertoires present in the peripheral blood of liver transplant recipients.

In TCRdb, the reads were re-called with MiXCR into one record per CDR3 protein. Among a few thousand distinct CDR3 sequences listed, about a sixth were seen once. The receptors stem from a human patient who had a liver transplant. Some T cells may arise from the graft donor.

This clonotype is judged medium-sized. The chain uses TRBV28 and TRBJ1-1; 10 bases map to TRBD1. The ends lost 6 bases at V and 0 bases at J; junction bases unmatched: 7. Germline V gene data show CDR1 as MDHEN and CDR2 as SYDVKM. There are 16 residues in the CDR3. The chain's CDR3 is CASRLRQGAMNTEAFF. The CDR3 nucleotides are TGTGCCAGCAGACTACGACAGGGGGCGATGAACACTGAAGCTTTCTTT.

This clonotype is deemed medium-sized. The chain joins TRBV6-5 to TRBJ2-7, with 8 bases that match TRBD2. V lost 5 bases to trimming and J lost 7 bases; unmatched junction nucleotides: 13. The germline V gene encodes CDR1 MNHEY and CDR2 SVGAGI. The CDR3 runs 15 residues. CDR3 residues: CASSPPRGRSWEQYF. CDR3 bases: TGTGCCAGCAGTCCCCCACGCGGGAGGTCGTGGGAGCAGTACTTC.

This clonotype is large (0.1 to 1%). The chain has TRBV10-3 and TRBJ2-1; 7 bases line up with TRBD1. Germline loops: CDR1 ENHRY, CDR2 SYGVKD. The junction had 10 bases not matched to a gene; V was cut back by 4 bases and J by 10 bases. CDR3 length: 14 residues. The CDR3 is CAISASTTGPEQFF. The CDR3 coding sequence is TGTGCCATCAGTGCTAGTACGACAGGGCCCGAGCAGTTCTTC.

This clonotype ranks as medium-sized. J is TRBJ1-2 and V is TRBV5-5; no clear D gene. V was trimmed by 0 bases and J by 0 bases, leaving 12 bases between them. CDR1 and CDR2 from the germline V gene are SGHKS and YYEKEE (reference sequence). The CDR3 consists of 16 residues. The CDR3 protein is CASSLVAEQANYGYTF. The CDR3 DNA sequence: TGTGCCAGCAGCTTGGTGGCCGAACAAGCTAACTATGGCTACACCTTC.

This clonotype was seen a few times. J is TRBJ1-1 and V is TRBV7-9, with D perhaps matching TRBD1 (6 bases). Germline loops: CDR1 SEHNR, CDR2 FQNEAQ (reference sequence). The ends were cut back, 1 base at V and 8 bases at J, with 8 bases in the middle. CDR3 length: 12 amino acids. The CDR3 DNA reads TGTGCCAGCAGCTTAGGAGGACAGGAAGCTTTCTTT. Amino acid sequence: CASSLGGQEAFF.

The sample holds a few counts of this clonotype. The rearrangement joins TRBV9 to TRBJ1-3, with D perhaps matching TRBD1 (6 bases). The germline V and J ends were trimmed by 0 bases and 2 bases, with 12 bases remaining between them. There are 16 residues in the CDR3. Germline lookup yields CDR1 SGDLS and CDR2 YYNGEE. The CDR3 nucleotides are TGTGCCAGCAGCGTAGAGACAGGAACTACTGGAAACACCATATATTTT. This encodes CASSVETGTTGNTIYF.

By sample share, this clonotype is medium-sized. The chain carries TRBV29-1 and TRBJ1-2; tentative D call: TRBD1 (6 bases). V lost 5 bases and J 4 bases, leaving 11 bases between the germline ends. Germline CDR1 is SQVTM and CDR2 is ANQGSEA. The length of the CDR3 is 12 residues. CDR3 loop: CSVPRDIYGYTF. CDR3 bases: TGCAGCGTTCCTAGGGACATCTATGGCTACACCTTC.

This clonotype is medium-sized (0.01 to 0.1%). J is TRBJ1-5 and V is TRBV15; TRBD1 matches at 10 bases. This CDR3 has 17 amino acids. The trim removed 1 base at V and 4 bases at J, leaving 7 bases unmatched. Germline loops: CDR1 LNHNV, CDR2 YYDKDF (reference sequence). DNA of the CDR3: TGTGCCACCAGCAGAGTTTGGGACAGGGGTTTTAATCAGCCCCAGCATTTT. This translates into CATSRVWDRGFNQPQHF.

In its sample, this clonotype is medium-sized. This chain links TRBV29-1 with TRBJ1-2; 8 bases fit TRBD1. Looked up from germline, CDR1 is SQVTM and CDR2 is ANQGSEA. V trimming: 7 bases; J trimming: 4 bases; junction bases outside the gene matches: 5. This CDR3 comprises 12 residues. CDR3: CSGAGTGYGYTF. The DNA of the CDR3 is TGCAGCGGAGCCGGGACAGGCTATGGCTACACCTTC. Full variable domain (remainder filled in from reference TRBV29-1 and TRBJ1-2): SAVISQKPSRDICQRGTSLTIQCQVDSQVTMMFWYRQQPGQSLTLIATANQGSEATYESGFVIDKFPISRPNLTFSTLTVSNMSPEDSSIYLCSGAGTGYGYTFGSGTRLTVV.

This clonotype was detected only a few times. The chain uses TRBV30 and TRBJ1-2; D is unresolved. The CDR3 contains 13 residues. Per the germline V gene, CDR1 is GTSNPN and CDR2 is SVGIG (reference sequence). Trimming removed 2 bases at V and 0 bases at J, with 7 bases between. CDR3 nucleotides: TGTGCCTGGAGTTACGAGGCTAACTATGGCTACACCTTC. This gives the protein CAWSYEANYGYTF.

The V call is TRBV12-3 or TRBV12-4, the J call TRBJ2-5; D not resolved. Trimming removed 0 bases from V and 9 bases from J, with 8 bases in between. The CDR3 has 12 residues. For the CDR3, the DNA is TGTGCCAGCAGTTTAGCCAACGCGGCCCAGTACTTC. Its translation: CASSLANAAQYF.

Regarding this clonotype: A much larger clone differs by one base, so this may be a read error. J is TRBJ1-1 and V is TRBV11-2; TRBD1 might be the D (5 bases). This CDR3 comprises 14 residues. CDR1 and CDR2 (germline): SGHAT, FQNNGV. The CDR3 DNA follows: TGTGCCAGCAGCTTGACCGGGACCTACACTGGAGCTTTCTTT. Translated: CASSLTGTYTGAFF. Full variable domain (rest looked up from reference TRBV11-2 and TRBJ1-1): EAGVAQSPRYKIIEKRQSVAFWCNPISGHATLYWYQQILGQGPKLLIQFQNNGVVDDSQLPKDRFSAERLKGVDSTLKIQPAKLEDSAVYLCASSLTGTYTGAFFGQGTRLTVV.

This clonotype was counted many times. This sequence joins TRBV28 and TRBJ1-5; the match to TRBD1 covers 9 bases. The germline CDR1 and CDR2 sequences are MDHEN and SYDVKM. Trimming at V came to 4 bases and at J to 11 bases, leaving 12 bases not matched to a gene. The CDR3 runs 15 residues. Here the CDR3 reads CASSSPDRGIETQHF. The CDR3 region has the DNA TGTGCCAGCAGTTCCCCGGACAGGGGAATAGAGACCCAGCATTTT.

This clonotype was picked up many times. The chain employs TRBV9 and TRBJ1-6, with a weak D call TRBD1 (5 bases). Looked up from germline, CDR1 is SGDLS and CDR2 is YYNGEE. Trimming removed 0 bases from V and 5 bases from J, with 12 bases in between. The CDR3 runs to 16 residues. In nucleotides, the CDR3 is TGTGCCAGCAGCGTAGGCCGGGGGGACCATAATTCACCCCTCCACTTT. The encoded protein is CASSVGRGDHNSPLHF.

In its sample, this clonotype ranks as medium-sized. V and J are TRBV19 and TRBJ1-2, with a tentative D call TRBD1 (5 bases). The CDR3 totals 15 residues. Germline V gene data show CDR1 as LNHDA and CDR2 as SQIVND (reference sequence). V dropped 10 bases and J dropped 2 bases, with 20 bases sitting between them. This CDR3 is CATLQRGDNNYGYTF. The DNA of the CDR3 is TGTGCCACCCTACAAAGGGGAGATAACAACTATGGCTACACCTTC.

Ten or more counts support this clonotype. The V gene is TRBV6-2 or TRBV6-3, the J gene TRBJ1-3; TRBD1 aligns across 7 bases. CDR3 length equals 20 residues. V lost 2 bases to trimming and J lost 0 bases; unmatched junction nucleotides: 16. CDR1 MNHEY and CDR2 SVGEGT come from the germline V gene. Here the CDR3 reads CASSYADFLTGDYSGNTIYF. DNA for the CDR3: TGTGCCAGCAGTTACGCGGACTTCCTTACAGGGGACTACTCTGGAAACACCATATATTTT.

This clonotype is judged medium-sized (0.01 to 0.1%). The chain carries TRBV30 and TRBJ1-2; D is unresolved. There are 17 residues in the CDR3. The V and J ends lost 3 bases and 0 bases respectively, with 20 bases between them. Germline V lookup: CDR1 GTSNPN, CDR2 SVGIG (reference sequence). DNA of the CDR3: TGTGCCTGGAGGAGGTCGGGAAGAGACATGACTAACTATGGCTACACCTTC. Its translation is CAWRRSGRDMTNYGYTF.

In this sample, this clonotype turned up once. This chain uses TRBV27 with TRBJ2-1; 8 nucleotides line up with TRBD1. V shed 2 bases, J shed 2 bases, and the junction held 2 bases outside the gene matches. The CDR3 extends over 15 amino acids. Germline CDR1 and CDR2: MNHEY and SMNVEV (reference sequence). CDR3 loop: CASSLGTGAYNEQFF. CDR3 DNA sequence: TGTGCCAGCAGTTTAGGGACAGGCGCCTACAATGAGCAGTTCTTC.